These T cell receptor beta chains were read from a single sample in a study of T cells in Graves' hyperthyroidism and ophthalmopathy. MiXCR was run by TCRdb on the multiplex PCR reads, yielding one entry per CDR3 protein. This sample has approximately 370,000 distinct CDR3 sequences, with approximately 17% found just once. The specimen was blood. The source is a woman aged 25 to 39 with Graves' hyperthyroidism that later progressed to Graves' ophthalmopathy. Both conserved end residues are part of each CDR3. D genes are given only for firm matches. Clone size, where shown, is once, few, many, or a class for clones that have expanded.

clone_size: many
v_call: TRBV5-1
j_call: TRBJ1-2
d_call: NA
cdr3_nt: TGCGCCAGCAGCTTGGACAGTAACAACTATGGCTACACCTTC
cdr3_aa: CASSLDSNNYGYTF

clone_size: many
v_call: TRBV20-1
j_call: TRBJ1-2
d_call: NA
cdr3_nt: TGCAGTGCCCCGGGAGTTTCTAACTATGGCTACACCTTC
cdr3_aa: CSAPGVSNYGYTF

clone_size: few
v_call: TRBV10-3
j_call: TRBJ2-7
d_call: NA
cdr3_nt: TGTGCCACCAAGGCGGGGACCTACGAGCAGTACTTC
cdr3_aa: CATKAGTYEQYF

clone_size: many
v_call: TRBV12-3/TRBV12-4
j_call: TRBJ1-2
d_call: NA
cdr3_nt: TGTGCCAGCAGTGCTCGGTCGTATGGCTACACCTTC
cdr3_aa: CASSARSYGYTF

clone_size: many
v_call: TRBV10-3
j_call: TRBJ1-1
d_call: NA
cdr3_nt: TGTGCCATCAGTGAGTCTGGGGACCTACGGGTCACTGAAGCTTTCTTT
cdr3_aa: CAISESGDLRVTEAFF

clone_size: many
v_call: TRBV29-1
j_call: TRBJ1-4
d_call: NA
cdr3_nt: TGCAGCGCGACAGACTCAACTAATGAAAAACTGTTTTTT
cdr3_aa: CSATDSTNEKLFF

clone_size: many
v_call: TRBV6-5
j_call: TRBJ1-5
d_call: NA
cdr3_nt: TGTGCCAGCAGTTACGACAGAAATCAGCCCCAGCATTTT
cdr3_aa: CASSYDRNQPQHF

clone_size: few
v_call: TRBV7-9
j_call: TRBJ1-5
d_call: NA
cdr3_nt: TGTGCCAGCAGTAGGGGTGGAAGCCAGCCCCAGCATTTT
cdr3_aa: CASSRGGSQPQHF

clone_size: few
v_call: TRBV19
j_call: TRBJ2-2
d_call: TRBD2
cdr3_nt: TGTGCCAGTAGTCCGAGTTGGAGCGGGGGAAACACCGGGGAGCTGTTTTTT
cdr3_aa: CASSPSWSGGNTGELFF

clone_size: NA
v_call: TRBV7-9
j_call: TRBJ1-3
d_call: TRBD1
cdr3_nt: TGTGCCAGCAGCCAAACCGGTGCCCGGTTAGACAGGGCTGGAAACACCATATATTTT
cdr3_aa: CASSQTGARLDRAGNTIYF

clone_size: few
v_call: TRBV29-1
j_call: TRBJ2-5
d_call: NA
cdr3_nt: TGCAGCGTTGAAGATGCACAGCAGCAAGAGACCCAGTACTTC
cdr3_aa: CSVEDAQQQETQYF

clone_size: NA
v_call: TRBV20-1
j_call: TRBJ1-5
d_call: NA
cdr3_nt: TGCAGTGCTAGAGTCGTTAATCAGCCCCAGCATTTT
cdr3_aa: CSARVVNQPQHF

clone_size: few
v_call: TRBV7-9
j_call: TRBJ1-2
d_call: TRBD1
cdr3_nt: TGTGCCAGCAGCTTAGCGAAGCAGGGGGATGGCTACACCTTC
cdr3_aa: CASSLAKQGDGYTF

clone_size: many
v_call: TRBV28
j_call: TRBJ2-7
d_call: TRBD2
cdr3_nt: TGTGCCAGCAGCAATCTAGCGGGTGCCTACGAGCAGTACTTC
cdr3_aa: CASSNLAGAYEQYF

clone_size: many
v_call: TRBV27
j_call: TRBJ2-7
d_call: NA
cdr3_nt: TGTGCCAGCAGTAAACTACAGGGCTACGAGCAGTACTTC
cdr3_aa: CASSKLQGYEQYF

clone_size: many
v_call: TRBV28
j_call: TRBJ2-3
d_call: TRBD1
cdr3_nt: TGTGCCAGCAGTCATACAGGGGGCTTCTTGGCTGGCACAGATACGCAGTATTTT
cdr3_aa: CASSHTGGFLAGTDTQYF

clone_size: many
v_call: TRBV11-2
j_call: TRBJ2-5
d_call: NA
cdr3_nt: TGTGCCAGCAGCTTTAATTTCCCGGGGGCGCAGGGTGAGACCCAGTACTTC
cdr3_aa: CASSFNFPGAQGETQYF

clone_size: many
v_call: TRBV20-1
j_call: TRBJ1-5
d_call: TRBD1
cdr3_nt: TGCAGTGCTAGGGTCAGGGGGCGAGGTAACGACAATCAGCCCCAGCATTTT
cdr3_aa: CSARVRGRGNDNQPQHF

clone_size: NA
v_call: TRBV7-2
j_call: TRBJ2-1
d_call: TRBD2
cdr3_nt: TGTGCCAGCAGCTTAGTACTCCTAGCGGGAGGGGACAATGAGCAGTTCTTC
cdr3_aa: CASSLVLLAGGDNEQFF

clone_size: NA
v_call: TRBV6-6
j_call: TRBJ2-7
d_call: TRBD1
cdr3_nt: TGTGCCAGCAGTTACCACGGGACAGGGGCCTACGAGCAGTACTTC
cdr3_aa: CASSYHGTGAYEQYF

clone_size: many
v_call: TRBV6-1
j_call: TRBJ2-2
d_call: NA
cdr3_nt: TGTGCCAGCATTCCGAGGGACGACACCGGGGAGCTGTTTTTT
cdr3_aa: CASIPRDDTGELFF

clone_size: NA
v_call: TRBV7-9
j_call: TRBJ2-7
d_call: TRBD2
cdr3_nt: TGTGCCAGCAGGGCTAGCGGGGGTCCTCCCTACGAGCAGTACTTC
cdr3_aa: CASRASGGPPYEQYF

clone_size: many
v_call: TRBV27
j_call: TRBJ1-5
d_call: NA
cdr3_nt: TGTGCCAGCAGGAGGAGGAGCAATCAGCCCCAGCATTTT
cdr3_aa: CASRRRSNQPQHF

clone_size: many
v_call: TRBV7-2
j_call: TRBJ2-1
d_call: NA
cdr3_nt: TGTGCCAGCAGCCCCGACATATCCTACAATGAGCAGTTCTTC
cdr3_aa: CASSPDISYNEQFF

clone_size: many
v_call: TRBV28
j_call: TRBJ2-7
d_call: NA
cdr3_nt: TGTGCCAGCAGTCCCAGGGCCAGGGCGAGCGAGCAGTACTTC
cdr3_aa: CASSPRARASEQYF

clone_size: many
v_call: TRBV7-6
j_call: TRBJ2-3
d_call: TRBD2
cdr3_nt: TGTGCCAGCAGCTTCCGGGGGGTGGCAGATACGCAGTATTTT
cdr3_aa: CASSFRGVADTQYF

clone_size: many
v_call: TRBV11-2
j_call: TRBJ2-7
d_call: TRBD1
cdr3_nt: TGTGCCAGCAGCAAGACAGGGATTATCAATACCTACGAGCAGTACTTC
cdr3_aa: CASSKTGIINTYEQYF

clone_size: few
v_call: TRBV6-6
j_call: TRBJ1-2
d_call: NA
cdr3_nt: TGTGCCAGCAGTTACGGGCCGGTCTATGGCTACACCTTC
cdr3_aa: CASSYGPVYGYTF

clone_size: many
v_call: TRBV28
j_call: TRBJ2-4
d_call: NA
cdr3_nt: TGTGCCAGCAGTTTATTCCGTGCCGACAGTAGGAAATCCAAAAACATTCAGTACTTC
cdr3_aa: CASSLFRADSRKSKNIQYF

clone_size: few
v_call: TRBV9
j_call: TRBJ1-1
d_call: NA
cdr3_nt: TGTGCCAGCAGCGTTACCGCCCAGGGGCCTAGGAACACTGAAGCTTTCTTT
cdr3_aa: CASSVTAQGPRNTEAFF

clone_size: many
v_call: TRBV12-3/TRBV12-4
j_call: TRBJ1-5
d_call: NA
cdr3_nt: TGTGCCAGCAGGCGGGGGAATAGCAATCAGCCCCAGCATTTT
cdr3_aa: CASRRGNSNQPQHF

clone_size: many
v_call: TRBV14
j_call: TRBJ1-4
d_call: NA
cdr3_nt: TGTGCCAGCAGCAGACGACACCACGCAACTAATGAAAAACTGTTTTTT
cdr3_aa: CASSRRHHATNEKLFF

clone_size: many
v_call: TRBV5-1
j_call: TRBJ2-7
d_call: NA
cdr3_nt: TGCGCCAGCAGCTTGGATCTAACCTACGAGCAGTACTTC
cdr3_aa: CASSLDLTYEQYF

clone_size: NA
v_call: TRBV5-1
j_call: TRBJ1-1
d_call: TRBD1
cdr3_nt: TGCGCCGGCAGCTTTCCAACAGGGGGAAGGAACACTGAAGCTTTCTTT
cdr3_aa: CAGSFPTGGRNTEAFF

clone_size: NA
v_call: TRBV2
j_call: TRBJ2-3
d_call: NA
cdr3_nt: TGTGCCAGCAGTAACTCATCGAGGGGGGATACGCAGTATTTT
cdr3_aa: CASSNSSRGDTQYF

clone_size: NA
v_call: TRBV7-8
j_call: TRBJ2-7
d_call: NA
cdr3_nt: TGTGCCAGCAGCGCCCGGTACCAGAAACAGGGCTCCTACGAGCAGTACTTC
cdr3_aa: CASSARYQKQGSYEQYF

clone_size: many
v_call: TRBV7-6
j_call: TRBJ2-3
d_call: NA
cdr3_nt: TGTGCCAGCAGCTTAGTTGGCAACCCAGATACGCAGTATTTT
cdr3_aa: CASSLVGNPDTQYF

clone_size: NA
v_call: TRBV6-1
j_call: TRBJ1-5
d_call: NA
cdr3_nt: TGTGCCAGCAGTGCGGACAGAGTCAATCAGCCCCAGCATTTT
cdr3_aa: CASSADRVNQPQHF

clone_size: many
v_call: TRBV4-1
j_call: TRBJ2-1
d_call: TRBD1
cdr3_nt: TGCGCCAGCAGCCAACCCCGGGACAGGGATTGGTTCAAGCAGTTCTTC
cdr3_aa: CASSQPRDRDWFKQFF

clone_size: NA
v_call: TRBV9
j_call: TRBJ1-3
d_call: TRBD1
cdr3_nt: TGTGCCAGCAGCCCGCGGACAGGGTACTCTTACTCTGGAAACACCATATATTTT
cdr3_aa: CASSPRTGYSYSGNTIYF

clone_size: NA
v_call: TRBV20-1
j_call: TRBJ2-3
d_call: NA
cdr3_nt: TGCAGTGCTAGAGAGGCGGCGAGTCCCACAGATACGCAGTATTTT
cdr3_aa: CSAREAASPTDTQYF

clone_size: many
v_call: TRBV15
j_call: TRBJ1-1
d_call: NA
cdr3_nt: TGTGCCACCAGCAGAGATTCGGTTCGGGTGCTCTTT
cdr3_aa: CATSRDSVRVLF

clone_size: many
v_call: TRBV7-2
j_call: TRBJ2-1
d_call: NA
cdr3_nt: TGTGCCAGCAGCTATAGGGGGGAACCGGTCGTCTACAATGAGCAGTTCTTC
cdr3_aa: CASSYRGEPVVYNEQFF

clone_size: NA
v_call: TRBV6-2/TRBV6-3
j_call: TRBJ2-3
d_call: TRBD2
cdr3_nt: TGTGCCAGCAGTTACTCCACTAGCGGGGGGGCAGAAAGTACAGATACGCAGTATTTT
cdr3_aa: CASSYSTSGGAESTDTQYF

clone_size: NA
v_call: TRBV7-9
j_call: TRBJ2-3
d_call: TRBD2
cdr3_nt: TGTGCCAGCAGCTACCTAGGAGCGGGAGAGCCCAGCACAGATACGCAGTATTTT
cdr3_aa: CASSYLGAGEPSTDTQYF

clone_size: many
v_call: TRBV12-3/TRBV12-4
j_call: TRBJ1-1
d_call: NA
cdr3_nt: TGTGCCAGCAGTTTAGGACAAATGAACACTGAAGCTTTCTTT
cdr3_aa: CASSLGQMNTEAFF

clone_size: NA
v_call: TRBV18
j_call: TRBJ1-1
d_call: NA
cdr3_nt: TGTGCCAGCTCACCAGAAGCGGGGGCGCGAACTGAAGCTTTCTTT
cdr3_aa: CASSPEAGARTEAFF

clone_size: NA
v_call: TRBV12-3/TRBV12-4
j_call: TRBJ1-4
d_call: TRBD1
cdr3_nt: TGTGCCAGCAGGTCCCGGGACAGGGTATCTGAAAAACTGTTTTTT
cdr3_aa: CASRSRDRVSEKLFF

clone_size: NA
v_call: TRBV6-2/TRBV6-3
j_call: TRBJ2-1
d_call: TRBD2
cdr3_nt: TGTGCCAGCAGTTACGCGGCTAGCGGGGGTTACAATGAGCAGTTCTTC
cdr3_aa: CASSYAASGGYNEQFF

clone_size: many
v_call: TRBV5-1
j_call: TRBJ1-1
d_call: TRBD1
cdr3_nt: TGCGCCAGCAGCTCCGGACAGGGGGAAGCTTTCTTT
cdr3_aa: CASSSGQGEAFF

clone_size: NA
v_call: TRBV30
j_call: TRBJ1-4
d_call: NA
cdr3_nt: TGTGCCTGGAGTTCCGGGACGGACAATGAAAAACTGTTTTTT
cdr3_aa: CAWSSGTDNEKLFF

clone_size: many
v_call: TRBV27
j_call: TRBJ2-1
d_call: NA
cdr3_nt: TGTGCCAGCAGTTTTCGCGCGGACGCCTACAATGAGCAGTTCTTC
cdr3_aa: CASSFRADAYNEQFF

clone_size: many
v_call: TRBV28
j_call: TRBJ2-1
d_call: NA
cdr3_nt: TGTGCCAGCAGTTTTCGGGGGTCGGTATACAATGAGCAGTTCTTC
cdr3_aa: CASSFRGSVYNEQFF

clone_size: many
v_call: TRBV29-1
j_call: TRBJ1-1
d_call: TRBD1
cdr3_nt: TGCAGCGTTGAAGGTCGGACAGGGGATTCGGGGGTGGCTTTCTTT
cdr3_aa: CSVEGRTGDSGVAFF

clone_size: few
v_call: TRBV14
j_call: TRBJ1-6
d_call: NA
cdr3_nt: TGTGCCAGCAGGCATGGGACCTACTATAATTCACCCCTCCACTTT
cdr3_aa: CASRHGTYYNSPLHF

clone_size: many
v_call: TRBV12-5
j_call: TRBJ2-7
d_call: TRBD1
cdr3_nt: TGTGCTAGTGGTTTGATACTAACCGGGACAGGGGTCTACGAGCAGTACTTC
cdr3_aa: CASGLILTGTGVYEQYF

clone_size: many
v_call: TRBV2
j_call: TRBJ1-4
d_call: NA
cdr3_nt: TGTGCCAGCAGTGAAGCGCGGGTCACTAATGAAAAACTGTTTTTT
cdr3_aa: CASSEARVTNEKLFF